Below are 7 T cell receptor beta chains sequenced from a single sample in a study of blood T cell repertoires in COVID-19 (dated by TCRdb to between 2020 and 2021). The library was prepared using the immunoSEQ multiplex PCR assay. The clones in this table, taken by TCRdb from immuneACCESS, are in-frame only. Not every clone is retained; where verified, under half of the shortfall comes from an unresolved V gene, and the cause of the rest is unknown. This sample holds approximately 70,000 clones; 86% were observed only once. The ten largest make up roughly 11% of the sample. The material sequenced was peripheral blood. Receptors originate from a man in his 70s with active or convalescent COVID-19.

The CDR3 region is CASSRQGETYEQYF. As DNA, the CDR3 is TGTGCCAGCAGTAGACAGGGGGAAACCTACGAGCAGTACTTC. The gene calls are TRBV6-5 and TRBJ2-7, with TRBD1 identical over 9 bases. Germline CDR1 reads MNHEY; CDR2 reads SVGAGI. The CDR3 sequence is 14 residues long. Trimming removed 5 bases from V and 2 bases from J; junction bases left unmatched: 4.

This chain joins TRBV13 and TRBJ2-3; D uncertain. Germline CDR1 reads PRHDT; CDR2 reads FYEKMQ (reference sequence). The CDR3 has 12 residues. Deletions cut 0 bases from V and 5 bases from J, with 3 bases between. DNA of the CDR3: TGTGCCAGCAGCTTAGGTAAAGATACGCAGTATTTT. Protein sequence: CASSLGKDTQYF.

The chain couples TRBV5-5 to TRBJ2-5, with D perhaps TRBD1 (5 bases). The V gene lost 4 bases and the J gene lost 5 bases, with 12 bases spanning the gap. Germline CDR1 and CDR2: SGHKS and YYEKEE (reference sequence). The CDR3 is 13 amino acids. The CDR3 DNA is TGTGCCAGCAGCCTAACAGGCTCGGAGACCCAGTACTTC. Its translation is CASSLTGSETQYF.

This rearrangement joins TRBV28 to TRBJ1-5, with TRBD1 identical over 8 bases. The V and J ends lost 5 bases and 3 bases, in that order; junction bases with no gene match: 6. In germline, CDR1 is MDHEN, CDR2 SYDVKM. The CDR3 is made up of 15 amino acids. The CDR3 bases are TGTGCCAGCAGTCCCCGGGACAGGAACAATCAGCCCCAGCATTTT. This gives the protein CASSPRDRNNQPQHF.

This clone was counted once. This rearrangement joins TRBV5-1 to TRBJ2-5, with D possibly being TRBD1 (5 bases). The CDR3 totals 15 residues. Germline assignment: CDR1 SGHRS and CDR2 YFSETQ. The V end was cut by 1 base, the J end by 5 bases, with 15 bases between. This CDR3 is CASSLRPGSLETQYF. The DNA for the CDR3 is TGCGCCAGCAGCTTGCGTCCAGGGTCCCTGGAGACCCAGTACTTC.

This rearrangement joins TRBV4-3 to TRBJ2-5; 14 nucleotides agree with TRBD2. Unmatched junction bases numbered 2, after V lost 4 bases and J lost 4 bases. The CDR3 consists of 15 residues. The V gene's germline CDR1 is LGHNA and CDR2 YSLEER. This CDR3 is CASSRGLAGGETQYF. CDR3 DNA sequence: TGCGCCAGCAGCCGCGGACTAGCGGGAGGAGAGACCCAGTACTTC.

This clone was detected a few times. The chain joins TRBV4-3 to TRBJ2-7; 10 bases agree with TRBD2. The CDR3 has 15 amino acids. V shed 3 bases and J 1 base; nucleotides not matched to a gene: 3. Germline V gene data show CDR1 as LGHNA and CDR2 as YSLEER. The CDR3 reads CASSHRTSGSYEQYF. The CDR3 region has the DNA TGCGCCAGCAGCCACAGGACTAGCGGATCCTACGAGCAGTACTTC.